The subject of this entry is one T cell receptor beta chain. This entry comes from a study of OX40 agonist ivuxolimab in advanced cancers. Across the study: In this trial design, patients received ivuxolimab intravenously at 0.01 to 10 mg/kg every 2 weeks.

The junction had 10 bases not matched to a gene; V was cut back by 3 bases and J by 3 bases. Germline CDR1 is LNHDA and CDR2 is SQIVND (reference sequence). CDR3 length: 17 amino acids. Some clones are missing from TCRdb's copy, which holds only in-frame ones; the method was immunoSEQ multiplex PCR. Among 65,000 to 95,000 clones, 80% to 90% were seen once, and the ten largest hold approximately 0.76%. The chain recombines TRBV19 with TRBJ2-2; 7 bases line up with TRBD2. The sequencing here drew on CD4+ or CD8+ T cells sorted from blood, taken in a trial of the OX40 agonist ivuxolimab. This receptor was identified in an adult with an advanced solid tumor such as melanoma, head and neck, liver or kidney cancer. The CDR3 nucleotides read TGTGCCAGTAGTATCTTAGGCGGGAGTGGGGACACCGGGGAGCTGTTTTTT. It specifies CASSILGGSGDTGELFF.